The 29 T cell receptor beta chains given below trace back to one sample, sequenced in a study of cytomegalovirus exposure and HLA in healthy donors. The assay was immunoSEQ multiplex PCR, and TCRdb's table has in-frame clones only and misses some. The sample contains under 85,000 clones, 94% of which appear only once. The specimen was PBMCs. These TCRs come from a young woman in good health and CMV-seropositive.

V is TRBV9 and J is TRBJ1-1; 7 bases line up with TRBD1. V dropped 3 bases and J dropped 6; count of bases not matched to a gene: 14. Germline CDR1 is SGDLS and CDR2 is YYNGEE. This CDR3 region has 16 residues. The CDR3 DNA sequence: TGTGCCAGCAGCGCATGGGACAGCCGCGCGGTTGCTGAAGCTTTCTTT. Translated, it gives CASSAWDSRAVAEAFF.

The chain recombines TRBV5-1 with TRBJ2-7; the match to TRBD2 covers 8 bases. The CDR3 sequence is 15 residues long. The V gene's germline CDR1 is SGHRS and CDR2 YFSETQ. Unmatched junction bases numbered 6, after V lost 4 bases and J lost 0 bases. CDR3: CASSPGGDLSYEQYF. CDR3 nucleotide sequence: TGCGCCAGCAGCCCGGGGGGGGACCTCTCCTACGAGCAGTACTTC.

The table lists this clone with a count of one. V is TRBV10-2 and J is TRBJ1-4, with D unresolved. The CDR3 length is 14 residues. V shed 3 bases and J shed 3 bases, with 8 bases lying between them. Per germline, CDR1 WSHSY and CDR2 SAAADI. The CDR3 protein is CASSDSEPNEKLFF. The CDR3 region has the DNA TGCGCCAGCAGTGATAGTGAGCCTAATGAAAAACTGTTTTTT.

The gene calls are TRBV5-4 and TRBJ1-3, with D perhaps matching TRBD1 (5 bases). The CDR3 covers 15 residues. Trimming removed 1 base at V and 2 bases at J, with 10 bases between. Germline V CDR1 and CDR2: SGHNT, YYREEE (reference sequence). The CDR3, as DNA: TGTGCCAGCAGCTTGCCCGGGACTGCTGGAAACACCATATATTTT. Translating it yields CASSLPGTAGNTIYF.

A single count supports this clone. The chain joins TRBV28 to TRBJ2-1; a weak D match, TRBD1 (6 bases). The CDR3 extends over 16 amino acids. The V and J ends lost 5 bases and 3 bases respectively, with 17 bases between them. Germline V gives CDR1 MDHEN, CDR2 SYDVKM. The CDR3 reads CASSAAGTLLYNEQFF. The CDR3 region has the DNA TGTGCCAGCAGTGCAGCCGGGACACTCCTCTACAATGAGCAGTTCTTC.

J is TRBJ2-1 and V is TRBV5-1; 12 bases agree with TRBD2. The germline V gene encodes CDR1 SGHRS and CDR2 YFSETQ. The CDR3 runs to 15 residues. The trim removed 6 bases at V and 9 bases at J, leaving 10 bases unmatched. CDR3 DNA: TGCGCCAGCACTACCCTTCTAGCGGGGGGGGGTGAGCAGTTCTTC. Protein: CASTTLLAGGGEQFF.

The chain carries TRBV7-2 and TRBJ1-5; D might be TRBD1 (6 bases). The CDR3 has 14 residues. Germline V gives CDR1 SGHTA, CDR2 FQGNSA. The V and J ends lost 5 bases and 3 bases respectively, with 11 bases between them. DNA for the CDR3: TGTGCCAGCAGCCCCACAGGGTACAATCAGCCCCAGCATTTT. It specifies CASSPTGYNQPQHF.

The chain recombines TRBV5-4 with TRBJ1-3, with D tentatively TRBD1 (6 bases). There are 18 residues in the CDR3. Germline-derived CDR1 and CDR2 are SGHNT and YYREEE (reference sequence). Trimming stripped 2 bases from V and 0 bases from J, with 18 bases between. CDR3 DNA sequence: TGTGCCAGCAGCTTCGGCGGGGGGGCGCCATTCTCTGGAAACACCATATATTTT. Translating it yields CASSFGGGAPFSGNTIYF.

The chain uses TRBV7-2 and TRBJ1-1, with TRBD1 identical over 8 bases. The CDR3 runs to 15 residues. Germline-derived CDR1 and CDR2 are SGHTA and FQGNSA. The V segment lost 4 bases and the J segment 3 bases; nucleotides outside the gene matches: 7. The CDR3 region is CASSSPDRGDTEAFF. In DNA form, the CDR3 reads TGTGCCAGCAGCTCGCCCGACAGGGGTGACACTGAAGCTTTCTTT.

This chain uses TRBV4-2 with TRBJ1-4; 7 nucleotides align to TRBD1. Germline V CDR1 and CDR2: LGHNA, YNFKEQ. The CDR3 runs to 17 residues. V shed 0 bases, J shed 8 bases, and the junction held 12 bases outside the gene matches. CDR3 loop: CASSQDKFRGKEEKLFF. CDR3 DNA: TGTGCCAGCAGCCAAGATAAATTCAGGGGGAAGGAAGAAAAACTGTTTTTT.

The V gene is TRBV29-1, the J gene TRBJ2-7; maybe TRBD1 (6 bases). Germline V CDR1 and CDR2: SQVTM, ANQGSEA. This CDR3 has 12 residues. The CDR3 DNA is TGCAGTCGGACAGAGTTCTCCTACGAGCAGTACTTC. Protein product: CSRTEFSYEQYF.

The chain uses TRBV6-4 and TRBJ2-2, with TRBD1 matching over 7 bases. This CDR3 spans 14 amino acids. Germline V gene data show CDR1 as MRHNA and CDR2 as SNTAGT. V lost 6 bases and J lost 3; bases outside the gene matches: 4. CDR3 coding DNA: TGTGCCAGCAGCGCCGACAGGGACACCGGGGAGCTGTTTTTT. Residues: CASSADRDTGELFF.

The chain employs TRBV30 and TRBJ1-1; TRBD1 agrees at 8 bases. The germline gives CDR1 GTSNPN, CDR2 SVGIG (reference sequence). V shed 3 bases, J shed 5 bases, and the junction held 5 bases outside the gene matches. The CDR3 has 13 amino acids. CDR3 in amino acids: CAWRGQGATEAFF. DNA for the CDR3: TGTGCCTGGAGGGGGCAGGGGGCTACTGAAGCTTTCTTT. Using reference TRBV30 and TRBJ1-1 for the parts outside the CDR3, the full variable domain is SQTIHQWPATLVQPVGSPLSLECTVEGTSNPNLYWYRQAAGRGLQLLFYSVGIGQISSEVPQNLSASRPQDRQFILSSKKLLLSDSGFYLCAWRGQGATEAFFGQGTRLTVV.

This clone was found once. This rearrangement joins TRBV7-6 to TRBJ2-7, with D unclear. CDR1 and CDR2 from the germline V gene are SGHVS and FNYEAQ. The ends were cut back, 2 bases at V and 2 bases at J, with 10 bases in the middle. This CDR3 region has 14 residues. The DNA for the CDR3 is TGTGCCAGCAGCTTATGGCCGAGGACCTACGAGCAGTACTTC. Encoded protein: CASSLWPRTYEQYF.

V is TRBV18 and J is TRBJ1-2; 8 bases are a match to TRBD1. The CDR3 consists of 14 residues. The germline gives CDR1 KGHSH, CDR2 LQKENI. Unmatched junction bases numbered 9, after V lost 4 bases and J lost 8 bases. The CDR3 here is CASSHGQGSFGYTF. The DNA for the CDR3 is TGTGCCAGCTCACACGGACAGGGTTCCTTCGGCTACACCTTC.

DNA for the CDR3: TGTGCCAGCAGCCTCGACAGGGCCCGAACCTCAGTAGCCAAAAACATTCAGTACTTC. Translation gives CASSLDRARTSVAKNIQYF. This chain connects TRBV7-2 to TRBJ2-4; 7 bases are a match to TRBD1. The CDR3 runs 19 residues. Germline CDR1 reads SGHTA; CDR2 reads FQGNSA. Trimming removed 5 bases from V and 0 bases from J; junction bases left unmatched: 16.

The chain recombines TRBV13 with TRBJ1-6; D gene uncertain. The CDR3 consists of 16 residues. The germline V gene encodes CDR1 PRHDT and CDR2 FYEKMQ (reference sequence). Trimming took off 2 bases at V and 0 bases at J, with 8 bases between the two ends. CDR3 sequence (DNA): TGTGCCAGCAGCTTAAGAGGGATCTCCTATAATTCACCCCTCCACTTT. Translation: CASSLRGISYNSPLHF.

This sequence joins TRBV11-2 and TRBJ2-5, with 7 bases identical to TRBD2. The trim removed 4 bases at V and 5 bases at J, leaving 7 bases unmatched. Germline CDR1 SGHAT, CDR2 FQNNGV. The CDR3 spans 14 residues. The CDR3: CASSSRGVGETQYF. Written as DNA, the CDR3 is TGTGCCAGCAGCTCACGGGGGGTCGGGGAGACCCAGTACTTC.

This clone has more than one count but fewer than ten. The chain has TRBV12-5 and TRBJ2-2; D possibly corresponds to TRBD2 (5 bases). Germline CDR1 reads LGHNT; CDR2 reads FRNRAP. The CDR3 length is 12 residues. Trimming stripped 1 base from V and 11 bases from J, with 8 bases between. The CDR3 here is CASGLDGGELFF. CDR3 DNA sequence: TGTGCTAGTGGTTTGGATGGAGGAGAGCTGTTTTTT.

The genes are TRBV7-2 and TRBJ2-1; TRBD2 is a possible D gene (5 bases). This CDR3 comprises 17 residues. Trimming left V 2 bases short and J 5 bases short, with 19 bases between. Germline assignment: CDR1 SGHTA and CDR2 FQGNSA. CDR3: CASSLYPLGAEDNEQFF. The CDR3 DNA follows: TGTGCCAGCAGCTTATACCCCTTAGGAGCGGAGGACAATGAGCAGTTCTTC.

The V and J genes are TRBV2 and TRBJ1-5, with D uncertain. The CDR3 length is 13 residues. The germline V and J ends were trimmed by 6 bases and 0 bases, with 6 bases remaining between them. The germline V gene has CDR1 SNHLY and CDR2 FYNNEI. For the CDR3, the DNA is TGTGCCAGCAGGGAGGTTAGCAATCAGCCCCAGCATTTT. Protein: CASREVSNQPQHF. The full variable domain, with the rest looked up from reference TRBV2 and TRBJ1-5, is EPEVTQTPSHQVTQMGQEVILRCVPISNHLYFYWYRQILGQKVEFLVSFYNNEISEKSEIFDDQFSVERPDGSNFTLKIRSTKLEDSAMYFCASREVSNQPQHFGDGTRLSIL.

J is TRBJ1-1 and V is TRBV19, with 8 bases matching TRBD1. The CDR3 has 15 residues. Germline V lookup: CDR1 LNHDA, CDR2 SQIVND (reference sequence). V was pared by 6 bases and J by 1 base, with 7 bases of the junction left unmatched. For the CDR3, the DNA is TGTGCCAGTAGGCCTCTGGACAGGGCGAACACTGAAGCTTTCTTT. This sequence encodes CASRPLDRANTEAFF.

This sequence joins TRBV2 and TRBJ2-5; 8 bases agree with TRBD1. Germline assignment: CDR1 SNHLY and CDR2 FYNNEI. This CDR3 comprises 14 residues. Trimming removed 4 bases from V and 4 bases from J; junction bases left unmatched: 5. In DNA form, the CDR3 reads TGTGCCAGCAGTGGACAGGGGCTTCGAGAGACCCAGTACTTC. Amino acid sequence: CASSGQGLRETQYF.

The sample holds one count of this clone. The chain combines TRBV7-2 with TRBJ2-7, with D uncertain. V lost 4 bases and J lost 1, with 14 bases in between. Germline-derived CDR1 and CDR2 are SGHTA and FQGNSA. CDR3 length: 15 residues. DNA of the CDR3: TGTGCCAGCAGCTCCTCGCGAGGTGGGTCCTACGAGCAGTACTTC. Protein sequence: CASSSSRGGSYEQYF.

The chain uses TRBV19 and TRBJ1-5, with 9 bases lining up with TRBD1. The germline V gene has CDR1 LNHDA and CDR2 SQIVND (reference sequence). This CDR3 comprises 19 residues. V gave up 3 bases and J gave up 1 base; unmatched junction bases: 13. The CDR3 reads CASSMVATTGGLSNQPQHF. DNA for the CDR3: TGTGCCAGTAGTATGGTAGCCACAACAGGGGGCCTGAGCAATCAGCCCCAGCATTTT.

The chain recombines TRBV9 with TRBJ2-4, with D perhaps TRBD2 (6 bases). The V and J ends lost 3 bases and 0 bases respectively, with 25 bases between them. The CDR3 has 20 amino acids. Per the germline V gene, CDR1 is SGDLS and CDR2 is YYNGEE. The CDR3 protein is CASSEGPGASGRGAKNIQYF. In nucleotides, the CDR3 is TGTGCCAGCAGCGAGGGCCCGGGAGCCTCTGGCCGAGGAGCCAAAAACATTCAGTACTTC.

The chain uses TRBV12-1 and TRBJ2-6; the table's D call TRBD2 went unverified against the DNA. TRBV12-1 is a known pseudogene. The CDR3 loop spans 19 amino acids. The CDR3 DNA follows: TGTGCCAGCAGCCAGTCTGCTAGCGGGAGGCACTCTGGGGCCAACGTCCTGACTTTC. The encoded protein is CASSQSASGRHSGANVLTF.

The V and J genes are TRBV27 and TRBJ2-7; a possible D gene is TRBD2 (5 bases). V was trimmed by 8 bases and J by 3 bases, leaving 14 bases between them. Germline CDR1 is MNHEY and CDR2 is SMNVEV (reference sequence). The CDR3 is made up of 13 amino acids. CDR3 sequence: CASGGLRLYEQYF. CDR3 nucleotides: TGTGCCAGCGGCGGGTTAAGGCTCTACGAGCAGTACTTC.

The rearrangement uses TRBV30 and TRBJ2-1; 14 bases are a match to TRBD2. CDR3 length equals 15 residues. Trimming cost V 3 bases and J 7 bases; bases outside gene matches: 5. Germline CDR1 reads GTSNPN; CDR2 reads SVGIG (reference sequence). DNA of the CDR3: TGTGCCTGGAGCCTCGGACTAGCGGGAGGTAATGAGCAGTTCTTC. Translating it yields CAWSLGLAGGNEQFF.